A single sample gave rise to the 13 T cell receptor beta chains below, sequenced in a study of shared clonotypes between healthy human individuals. Clones were sequenced by immunoSEQ multiplex PCR, and TCRdb holds only the in-frame ones, with some missing. The sample consists of about 2.4 million clones, 90% to 95% of them appearing once. The sample taken for sequencing was naive CD4+ T cells sorted from blood. This sample's subset: CD45RA+ positively selected. These receptor sequences come from a man between 18 and 35 years old in good health.

The rearrangement joins TRBV29-1 to TRBJ1-3; D possibly corresponds to TRBD1 (5 bases). Trimming took 4 bases from V and 0 from J, leaving 16 bases between them. Germline V CDR1 and CDR2: SQVTM, ANQGSEA. The CDR3 is made up of 16 amino acids. CDR3 DNA: TGCAGCGTTGGGTTAGGTGGGACCGACTCTGGAAACACCATATATTTT. Protein sequence: CSVGLGGTDSGNTIYF.

As concerns this clone: The sample holds other DNA sequences that translate to the same CDR3. This chain uses TRBV9 with TRBJ1-2; D perhaps matches TRBD1 (5 bases). Looked up from germline, CDR1 is SGDLS and CDR2 is YYNGEE. The ends were cut back, 0 bases at V and 4 bases at J, with 7 bases in the middle. This CDR3 comprises 13 residues. For the CDR3, the DNA is TGTGCCAGCAGCGTAGAGGGGACCTATGGCTACACCTTC. Amino acid sequence: CASSVEGTYGYTF. Looking up the rest from reference TRBV9 and TRBJ1-2 gives the full variable domain: DSGVTQTPKHLITATGQRVTLRCSPRSGDLSVYWYQQSLDQGLQFLIQYYNGEERAKGNILERFSAQQFPDLHSELNLSSLELGDSALYFCASSVEGTYGYTFGSGTRLTVV.

This clone was seen once. Other DNA sequences in the sample encode the same CDR3. The chain joins TRBV11-2 to TRBJ2-5; D gene uncertain. The CDR3 is 14 residues long. Germline V gene sequence: CDR1 SGHAT, CDR2 FQNNGV. Between the trimmed V and J ends, which lost 0 bases and 4 bases, there was a span of 9 bases. In DNA, the CDR3 is TGTGCCAGCAGCTTAGATCTCCTTGGAGAGACCCAGTACTTC. This sequence encodes CASSLDLLGETQYF.

This sequence joins TRBV6-6 and TRBJ1-1; D unclear. The V end lost 2 bases, the J end lost 5 bases, and 15 bases lay between the germline ends. CDR1 and CDR2 from the germline V gene are MNHNY and SVGAGI (reference sequence). This CDR3 is 15 amino acids long. Here the CDR3 DNA reads TGTGCCAGCAGTTACGAGGGTGGGGTAGGGACTGAAGCTTTCTTT. As protein: CASSYEGGVGTEAFF.

As for this clone: The identical CDR3 is also encoded by other nucleotide sequences in the sample. The chain links TRBV5-1 to TRBJ2-6; 7 positions match TRBD1. V trimming: 1 base; J trimming: 2 bases; junction bases outside the gene matches: 3. Looked up from germline, CDR1 is SGHRS and CDR2 is YFSETQ. The CDR3 spans 16 residues. CDR3 amino acids: CASSLTGAAGANVLTF. As DNA, the CDR3 is TGCGCCAGCAGCTTGACAGGGGCAGCTGGGGCCAACGTCCTGACTTTC.

The count of this clone is one. J is TRBJ2-3 and V is TRBV7-3, with 9 nucleotides matching TRBD2. The CDR3 covers 16 residues. J lost 4 bases, V lost 2 bases, and 7 bases had no gene match. Per the germline V gene, CDR1 is SGHTA and CDR2 is FQGTGA. The CDR3 loop reads CASSLEAAGGADTQYF. The CDR3 nucleotides read TGTGCCAGCAGCTTAGAAGCGGCGGGGGGGGCAGATACGCAGTATTTT.

Comments on this clone: The same CDR3 arises from other DNA sequences in this sample as well. The chain couples TRBV10-3 to TRBJ2-1, with D possibly matching TRBD1 (5 bases). Germline loops: CDR1 ENHRY, CDR2 SYGVKD. Between the trimmed V and J ends, which lost 0 bases and 5 bases, there was a span of 5 bases. The CDR3 is 13 residues long. CDR3: CAISESGDNEQFF. The DNA of the CDR3 is TGTGCCATCAGTGAGTCAGGGGACAATGAGCAGTTCTTC.

This clone was observed a single time. The chain uses TRBV30 and TRBJ2-2; D unresolved. Trimming shortened V by 3 bases and J by 4 bases, and 12 bases separated the two germline ends. Germline CDR1 and CDR2: GTSNPN and SVGIG (reference sequence). The CDR3 spans 14 residues. In nucleotides, the CDR3 is TGTGCCTGGAGGATCATTGACGGCACCGGGGAGCTGTTTTTT. It encodes CAWRIIDGTGELFF.

The rearrangement links TRBV28 to TRBJ2-5; 10 positions match TRBD1. CDR1 and CDR2 (germline): MDHEN, SYDVKM. The length of the CDR3 is 16 residues. With 1 base clipped from V and 4 bases from J, the junction kept 6 bases outside the gene matches. The CDR3 DNA reads as TGTGCCAGCAGTTTATTAGGGGACAGGGGTAGAGAGACCCAGTACTTC. This encodes CASSLLGDRGRETQYF.

The DNA of the CDR3 is TGTGCCATTAGCGGGACTCTGTCAGATACGCAGTATTTT. Translated: CAISGTLSDTQYF. J is TRBJ2-3 and V is TRBV10-3; 8 bases match TRBD2. Germline CDR1 ENHRY, CDR2 SYGVKD. The CDR3 is 13 amino acids. V lost 9 bases to trimming and J lost 4 bases; unmatched junction nucleotides: 6.

CDR3 sequence (DNA): TGTGCCAGCAGTGCTCGGGAGACGACAACAGATACGCAGTATTTT. Translated, it gives CASSARETTTDTQYF. This chain uses TRBV2 with TRBJ2-3; possibly TRBD2 for D (6 bases). CDR3 length: 15 amino acids. The germline gives CDR1 SNHLY, CDR2 FYNNEI. V was shortened by 4 bases and J by 3 bases, with 14 bases between the two germline ends.

This chain links TRBV7-2 with TRBJ2-2; 7 bases are shared with TRBD1. The CDR3 length is 16 residues. Trimming at V came to 1 base and at J to 1 base, leaving 3 bases not matched to a gene. Germline V gene sequence: CDR1 SGHTA, CDR2 FQGNSA. The CDR3, as DNA: TGTGCCAGCAGCTTAGGGCAGGGGGTGAACACCGGGGAGCTGTTTTTT. Protein sequence: CASSLGQGVNTGELFF. The whole variable domain, filled in from reference TRBV7-2 and TRBJ2-2, reads GAGVSQSPSNKVTEKGKDVELRCDPISGHTALYWYRQSLGQGLEFLIYFQGNSAPDKSGLPSDRFSAERTGGSVSTLTIQRTQQEDSAVYLCASSLGQGVNTGELFFGEGSRLTVL.

This chain uses TRBV5-4 with TRBJ2-5, with D perhaps TRBD2 (6 bases). CDR3 length equals 16 residues. Trimming took 4 bases from V and 1 from J, leaving 17 bases between them. CDR1 SGHNT and CDR2 YYREEE come from the germline V gene (reference sequence). CDR3 DNA: TGTGCCAGCAGCGAGAACGTAGCGGCAGCCCAAGAGACCCAGTACTTC. Protein product: CASSENVAAAQETQYF.